The rows below give T cell receptor beta chains drawn from one sample of a study of shared clonotypes between healthy human individuals. Libraries were prepared by immunoSEQ multiplex PCR; TCRdb keeps only in-frame clonotypes and omits some of them. The repertoire holds about 2 million clones, with about 95% as singletons. Sequences were obtained from naive CD4+ T cells sorted from blood. The receptors were sampled from a young man in good health. The CDR3 runs from the conserved cysteine through the conserved F or W.

>TRBV30
CAFGDSNQPQHF
>TRBV19
CASRGGQGNYGYTF
>TRBV19
CASSILGTANTEAFF
>TRBV5-1
CASSLPGLAGETQYF
>TRBV2
CASSDRVAYNSPLHF
>TRBV6-6
CASSFRGTQETQYF
>TRBV6-1
CASSGGYGEQYF
>TRBV5-1
CASSTGTGRADTQYF
>TRBV7-9
CASSFLAGNTDTQYF
>TRBV6-1
CASATSFANYGYTF
>TRBV7-2
CASSLADVYNSPLHF
>TRBV28
CASSSTGGYGYTF
>TRBV6-5
CASSSYKTLHF
>TRBV6-4
CASSPQRGNTEAFF
>TRBV2
CASRLVETQYF
>TRBV5-4
CASSPGLAGALAKNIQYF
>TRBV13
CASSSGAGTSQETQYF
>TRBV10-2
CASSEPFLDTQYF
>TRBV28
CASSLAGVTDTQYF
>TRBV12-5
CASGLVLFMTNTIYF
>TRBV28
CASSFSYRLEGANTGELFF
>TRBV5-1
CASSFSGASTDTQYF
>TRBV5-3
CARSLLCREVSKNIQYF
>TRBV7-2
CASSLAVGQPQHF
>TRBV27
CASSLGQVTDTQYF
>TRBV19
CASSISRDTQYF
>TRBV7-9
CASSERGAQAASEKLFF
>TRBV28
CASSFPDLNQPQHF
>TRBV19
CASSIRGEHNYGYTF
>TRBV6-5
CASSYGEAGANVLTF
>TRBV18
CASSPLQGTQYF
>TRBV5-4
CASSLADSLNYGYTF
>TRBV27
CASSLGLAGGETQYF
>TRBV27
CASSSLGTASYGYTF
>TRBV5-1
CASSPGWGPNTGELFF
>TRBV30
CAWSTSGGTDTQYF
>TRBV5-1
CASSLEGLTEAFF
>TRBV2
CASSVDRGAYEQYF
>TRBV6-5
CASSYRAGKYGYTF
>TRBV2
CASSGPGFGNTIYF
>TRBV30
CAWSVGWGETQYF
>TRBV29-1
CSVDVGFWREGGGTEAFF
>TRBV6-1
CASSPGGQSNQPQHF
>TRBV9
CASSVELAQETQYF
>TRBV5-6
CASSLAQGTNNQPQHF
>TRBV5-6
CASSLGHQDQETQYF
>TRBV7-2
CASSLDHRPNQPQHF
>TRBV11-2
CASSQTSGTDTQYF
>TRBV4-1
CASSQDSGRYRFF
>TRBV7-2
CASSLRGRVEETQYF
>TRBV13
CASSFAGGVGGYTF
>TRBV6-5
CASSYGTGPSYEQYF
>TRBV18
CASSPPTGQHTEAFF
>TRBV10-3
CAINPHGDASGVTDTQYF
>TRBV6-5
CASRTPRNYGYTF